These 6 T cell receptor beta chains share one sample of origin, sequenced in a study of blood T cells in healthy people across ages. Combining a sample-barcoded 5' primer with a J-beta primer mix, a second PCR ran for about 7 to 11 cycles. TCRdb itself ran the 5' RACE reads through MiXCR, one entry per CDR3 protein. The sample shows some 1.6 million distinct CDR3 sequences, roughly a third of them seen only once. What was sequenced was blood. Receptors originate from a young woman in good health.

In nucleotides, the CDR3 is TGTGCCAGCAGTGAAAGGGATGGTGTGGGAATAAACACTGAAGCTTTCTTT. It yields the protein CASSERDGVGINTEAFF. V gene TRBV2 combines with J gene TRBJ1-1; D is undetermined. Germline assignment: CDR1 SNHLY and CDR2 FYNNEI. The CDR3 extends over 17 amino acids. V dropped 2 bases and J dropped 2 bases, with 18 bases sitting between them.

The chain employs TRBV20-1 and TRBJ2-3, with 12 bases matching TRBD2. CDR1 and CDR2 (germline): DFQATT, SNEGSKA (reference sequence). The V and J ends lost 5 bases and 2 bases, in that order; junction bases with no gene match: 11. The CDR3 length is 17 residues. CDR3 sequence: CSAPITWTSGNTDTQYF. As DNA, the CDR3 is TGCAGTGCTCCAATTACATGGACTAGCGGGAACACAGATACGCAGTATTTT.

The chain has TRBV20-1 and TRBJ2-3; D is unclear. Trimming removed 5 bases from V and 6 bases from J, with 15 bases in between. The germline V gene has CDR1 DFQATT and CDR2 SNEGSKA (reference sequence). The CDR3 totals 13 residues. CDR3 bases: TGCAGTGCTCATGACACCTACCCGGATACGCAGTATTTT. It is translated as CSAHDTYPDTQYF.

With regard to this clonotype: An end of the junction does not agree with germline; a read error may underlie this. The chain employs TRBV6-2 or TRBV6-3 and TRBJ1-2; TRBD1 matches at 7 bases. The CDR3 sequence is 13 residues long. Germline values: CDR1 MNHEY, CDR2 SVGEGT. The CDR3 here is CASSFGTADGHTF. The DNA for the CDR3 is TGTGCCAGCAGTTTTGGGACAGCGGATGGCCACACCTTC.

The CDR3 loop reads CASSDTGKRSNEQYF. DNA for the CDR3: TGTGCCAGCAGTGATACAGGGAAGAGATCCAACGAGCAGTACTTC. The rearrangement joins TRBV2 to TRBJ2-7; maybe TRBD1 (6 bases). Germline CDR1 SNHLY, CDR2 FYNNEI. The CDR3 has 15 residues. V was cut by 3 bases and J by 5 bases, with 17 bases left in between. The full variable domain, in which reference TRBV2 and TRBJ2-7 provide the parts outside the CDR3, is EPEVTQTPSHQVTQMGQEVILRCVPISNHLYFYWYRQILGQKVEFLVSFYNNEISEKSEIFDDQFSVERPDGSNFTLKIRSTKLEDSAMYFCASSDTGKRSNEQYFGPGTRLTVT.

J is TRBJ1-4 and V is TRBV27; no clear D. From germline, CDR1 is MNHEY and CDR2 SMNVEV (reference sequence). V dropped 3 bases and J dropped 7 bases, with 15 bases sitting between them. The CDR3 is 15 residues long. The CDR3 DNA follows: TGTGCCAGCAGTTTCTCGGGGTGGGCTTCTGAAAAACTGTTTTTT. Translation: CASSFSGWASEKLFF.